Listed below are T cell receptor beta chains from one sample, sequenced in a study of cytomegalovirus exposure and HLA in healthy donors. TCRdb's table, derived via immunoSEQ multiplex PCR, lists solely in-frame clones and lacks some. Found here are 85,000 to 100,000 clones, around 80% of them singletons; the top ten hold 8% to 9%. Specimen: PBMCs. The receptors were gathered from a human donor in good health. Both conserved end residues are part of each CDR3. The order of the fields is J gene, V gene, D gene, clone size, CDR3 protein, CDR3 DNA. A D gene is named only where the DNA matches it firmly. Expanded clones are given a class, and other clones once, few, many or no size at all.

TRBJ2-1 TRBV11-3 TRBD2 . CASSTGTSGYNEQFF TGTGCCAGCAGCACCGGGACTAGCGGGTACAATGAGCAGTTCTTC
TRBJ1-2 TRBV4-2 . . CASSQGRGFGNYGYTF TGTGCCAGCAGCCAGGGGAGGGGTTTCGGGAACTATGGCTACACCTTC
TRBJ2-5 TRBV2 TRBD2 . CASLQLAVTETQYF TGTGCCAGCCTCCAACTAGCGGTAACGGAGACCCAGTACTTC
TRBJ1-6 TRBV13 . . CASSLQGGNSPLHF TGTGCCAGCAGCTTACAGGGAGGGAATTCACCCCTCCACTTT
TRBJ2-6 TRBV4-3 . . CASSPTLTPAGANVLTF TGCGCCAGCAGCCCGACACTTACCCCCGCTGGGGCCAACGTCCTGACTTTC
TRBJ1-2 TRBV5-6 . . CASSPGRDNNYGYTF TGTGCCAGCAGCCCAGGCCGGGACAATAACTATGGCTACACCTTC
TRBJ1-1 TRBV5-1 . many CASSLAGGDTEAFF TGCGCCAGCAGCTTGGCCGGGGGGGACACTGAAGCTTTCTTT
TRBJ1-1 TRBV30 . . CAWVRLLSNLNTEAFF TGTGCCTGGGTCCGACTCCTCTCGAACCTGAACACTGAAGCTTTCTTT
TRBJ1-1 TRBV2 TRBD1 few CATKQGVNTEAFF TGTGCCACGAAGCAGGGGGTGAACACTGAAGCTTTCTTT
TRBJ2-7 TRBV9 TRBD2 . CASSNTYSGHEQYF TGTGCCAGCAGCAACACTTATAGCGGGCACGAGCAGTACTTC
TRBJ2-3 TRBV6-5 TRBD1 . CASQRGGTGPDTQYF TGTGCCAGCCAACGCGGCGGGACAGGGCCAGATACGCAGTATTTT
TRBJ2-5 TRBV7-9 . . CASSLFSDQETQYF TGTGCCAGCAGCTTATTTAGCGACCAAGAGACCCAGTACTTC
TRBJ2-7 TRBV19 TRBD1 . CASSNKWRRFGQGDEQYF TGTGCCAGTTCCAACAAATGGCGGCGATTCGGACAGGGGGACGAGCAGTACTTC
TRBJ1-3 TRBV5-1 . . CASSFVGFGDSGNTIYF TGCGCCAGCAGCTTTGTGGGGTTCGGGGACTCTGGAAACACCATATATTTT
TRBJ2-5 TRBV27 . once CASSSRTKTYQETQYF TGTGCCAGCAGTTCCCGGACAAAAACATACCAAGAGACCCAGTACTTC
TRBJ1-5 TRBV18 TRBD1 . CASSPPGTEDQPQHF TGTGCCAGCTCACCACCCGGGACAGAAGATCAGCCCCAGCATTTT
TRBJ1-2 TRBV12-5 . . CASGMTQGPGYTF TGTGCTAGTGGGATGACCCAGGGCCCTGGCTACACCTTC
TRBJ2-7 TRBV5-1 . . CASTPNRGGSYEQYF TGCGCCAGCACGCCTAACAGGGGGGGGTCCTACGAGCAGTACTTC
TRBJ2-7 TRBV7-8 TRBD2 few CASSVGLAGGQSYEQYF TGTGCCAGCAGCGTGGGACTAGCGGGAGGGCAGTCCTACGAGCAGTACTTC
TRBJ1-2 TRBV19 . . CASTLRRGEGYTF TGTGCCAGTACCCTTAGAAGGGGCGAGGGCTACACCTTC
TRBJ1-2 TRBV2 TRBD1 . CASSPIRTGLNYGYTF TGTGCCAGCAGCCCCATTAGGACAGGGCTGAACTATGGCTACACCTTC
TRBJ1-1 TRBV18 . . CASSPSTANTEAFF TGTGCCAGCTCACCATCGACAGCGAACACTGAAGCTTTCTTT
TRBJ2-1 TRBV13 TRBD2 . CASSKTSGVGNEQFF TGTGCCAGCAGCAAGACTAGCGGGGTTGGCAATGAGCAGTTCTTC
TRBJ1-2 TRBV4-3 TRBD1 once CASSPGTGGINGYTF TGCGCCAGCAGCCCCGGGACAGGGGGGATCAATGGCTACACCTTC
TRBJ1-1 TRBV6-5 TRBD1 . CASSSGQGAGTEAFF TGTGCCAGCAGTTCGGGACAGGGGGCTGGCACTGAAGCTTTCTTT
TRBJ2-3 TRBV5-1 TRBD2 . CASSLPGLAASDTQYF TGCGCCAGCAGCTTACCGGGACTAGCGGCTTCAGATACGCAGTATTTT
TRBJ2-1 TRBV5-4 TRBD2 once CASRGSLAGAGNEQFF TGTGCCAGCAGGGGATCCCTAGCGGGGGCGGGTAATGAGCAGTTCTTC
TRBJ2-7 TRBV2 TRBD1 . CASTSGQGTHEQYF TGTGCCAGCACTTCGGGACAGGGGACCCACGAGCAGTACTTC
TRBJ1-5 TRBV7-6 TRBD1 . CASSLGGTGGARGDQPQHF TGTGCCAGCAGCTTAGGGGGTACAGGGGGCGCAAGGGGGGATCAGCCCCAGCATTTT
TRBJ1-1 TRBV6-1 . . CASSNPGEAFF TGTGCCTCTTCTAATCCGGGGGAAGCTTTCTTT
TRBJ2-7 TRBV10-3 TRBD2 . CAISDSKRGGFDEQYF TGTGCCATCAGTGATTCGAAACGGGGGGGTTTCGACGAGCAGTACTTC
TRBJ1-4 TRBV5-5 TRBD1 . CASSSPLQGWDEKLFF TGTGCCAGCAGCTCCCCCTTACAGGGGTGGGATGAAAAACTGTTTTTT
TRBJ2-7 TRBV10-3 . . CAISTDRTFEQYF TGTGCCATCAGCACAGACAGGACCTTCGAGCAGTACTTC
TRBJ2-5 TRBV12-5 TRBD2 . CASGSRLGGSETQYF TGTGCTAGTGGTTCCCGGTTGGGGGGGTCAGAGACCCAGTACTTC
TRBJ2-1 TRBV14 TRBD2 few CASSQSAGANNEQFF TGTGCCAGCAGCCAAAGCGCGGGAGCCAACAATGAGCAGTTCTTC
TRBJ1-4 TRBV15 . . CATSRGGTTNEKLFF TGTGCCACCAGCAGAGGAGGTACAACTAATGAAAAACTGTTTTTT
TRBJ1-4 TRBV7-2 . few CASSFESQGEKLFF TGTGCCAGCAGCTTTGAATCTCAGGGTGAAAAACTGTTTTTT
TRBJ2-1 TRBV6-6 TRBD2 . CASRSTSGGNEQFF TGTGCCAGCAGATCTACTAGCGGGGGAAATGAGCAGTTCTTC
TRBJ2-5 TRBV18 TRBD1 . CASSLDRGQETQYF TGTGCCAGCTCACTGGACAGGGGCCAAGAGACCCAGTACTTC
TRBJ2-7 TRBV27 . . CASSLTRSLHEQYF TGTGCCAGCAGTTTAACCCGGTCCCTCCACGAGCAGTACTTC
TRBJ2-5 TRBV4-3 . . CASSDGAQYF TGCGCCAGCAGCGACGGGGCCCAGTACTTC